The rows below give T cell receptor beta chains drawn from one sample of a study of T-cell reconstitution after alpha-beta-depleted transplantation in children. TCRdb analysed the PCR reads with MiXCR anew, one entry per CDR3 protein. The repertoire holds hundreds of thousands of distinct CDR3 sequences, approximately 12% seen once, with roughly 5.4% in the top ten. The specimen comprised PBMCs from the stem cell graft donor, sampled from the stem cell graft. Receptors were obtained from a human donor who donated a stem cell graft to a child with combined immunodeficiency. Each CDR3 is given with its conserved first and last residue. Each record gives: J gene, V gene, D gene, CDR3 protein. The D gene is left open where the match is weak.

J: TRBJ2-1
V: TRBV12-3/TRBV12-4
D: NA
CDR3: CASSLAQVWNEQFF

J: TRBJ2-7
V: TRBV10-3
D: NA
CDR3: CAISEVSSAYEQYF

J: TRBJ2-7
V: TRBV6-5
D: TRBD1
CDR3: CAAKGQGGEQYF

J: TRBJ2-1
V: TRBV4-2
D: TRBD2
CDR3: CASSLGPGGEQFF

J: TRBJ2-1
V: TRBV6-4
D: NA
CDR3: CASSPMGRVLYNEQFF

J: TRBJ2-7
V: TRBV9
D: TRBD2
CDR3: CASSDGGGSYEQYF

J: TRBJ1-1
V: TRBV12-3/TRBV12-4
D: TRBD1
CDR3: CASKPTGMNTEAFF

J: TRBJ2-5
V: TRBV30
D: NA
CDR3: CAWRTWGETQYF

J: TRBJ1-1
V: TRBV28
D: NA
CDR3: CASSSQPGQPTEAFF

J: TRBJ1-4
V: TRBV12-3/TRBV12-4
D: NA
CDR3: CASSPARASEKLFF

J: TRBJ2-3
V: TRBV5-4
D: NA
CDR3: CASSRPGPARDTQYF

J: TRBJ2-7
V: TRBV6-5
D: NA
CDR3: CASSYLSLCVCPYYEQYF

J: TRBJ2-1
V: TRBV30
D: NA
CDR3: CAWRDLGLNEQFF

J: TRBJ2-1
V: TRBV11-2
D: TRBD2
CDR3: CASSYRPTSGDTYNEQFF

J: TRBJ2-6
V: TRBV5-5
D: NA
CDR3: CASRSPVSGANVLTF

J: TRBJ1-1
V: TRBV5-1
D: TRBD1
CDR3: CASSLTTEGALGEAFF

J: TRBJ2-7
V: TRBV7-9
D: NA
CDR3: CASSPGTPPYEQYF

J: TRBJ2-3
V: TRBV9
D: NA
CDR3: CASSVQAGFTDTQYF

J: TRBJ2-7
V: TRBV12-3/TRBV12-4
D: NA
CDR3: CASSFGPHIETYEQYF

J: TRBJ2-5
V: TRBV20-1
D: NA
CDR3: CSAAKTGETQYF

J: TRBJ2-7
V: TRBV7-3
D: NA
CDR3: CASSFFSQSGSYEQYF

J: TRBJ1-5
V: TRBV9
D: NA
CDR3: CASTVGGSNQPQHF

J: TRBJ2-3
V: TRBV29-1
D: TRBD2
CDR3: CSAGKAGDTQYF

J: TRBJ2-1
V: TRBV29-1
D: NA
CDR3: CSVEASDGILRDEQFF

J: TRBJ2-7
V: TRBV29-1
D: NA
CDR3: CSVEVGHHEQYF

J: TRBJ2-3
V: TRBV10-3
D: NA
CDR3: CAIRNTDTQYF

J: TRBJ2-5
V: TRBV24-1
D: NA
CDR3: CATSDLQGSETQYF

J: TRBJ2-3
V: TRBV9
D: NA
CDR3: CASSVGPATDTQYF

J: TRBJ2-2
V: TRBV5-6
D: NA
CDR3: CASEFFRSGGELFF

J: TRBJ2-1
V: TRBV12-3/TRBV12-4
D: NA
CDR3: CASSLSNEQFF

J: TRBJ2-5
V: TRBV10-3
D: TRBD2
CDR3: CAISELSGGEETQYF

J: TRBJ1-1
V: TRBV12-3/TRBV12-4
D: NA
CDR3: CASSLATGMNTEAFF

J: TRBJ1-4
V: TRBV12-3/TRBV12-4
D: NA
CDR3: CASTLFNEKLFF

J: TRBJ2-3
V: TRBV4-3
D: NA
CDR3: CASSRRLSSPTDTQYF

J: TRBJ2-6
V: TRBV2
D: NA
CDR3: CASRGLFASGANVLTF

J: TRBJ2-1
V: TRBV7-8
D: NA
CDR3: CASSLFVGRGNYEQFF

J: TRBJ2-7
V: TRBV3-1
D: NA
CDR3: CASSLPGQNYEQYF

J: TRBJ2-1
V: TRBV12-3/TRBV12-4
D: NA
CDR3: CASIPQGEGVNEQFF

J: TRBJ2-7
V: TRBV20-1
D: TRBD2
CDR3: CSAPEGGARVYEQYF

J: TRBJ2-7
V: TRBV18
D: TRBD2
CDR3: CASSPKQITSGSSYEQYF

J: TRBJ2-3
V: TRBV28
D: NA
CDR3: CASSLRDLGTDTQYF

J: TRBJ2-1
V: TRBV12-3/TRBV12-4
D: TRBD2
CDR3: CASSLPGGRQFF

J: TRBJ2-5
V: TRBV12-3/TRBV12-4
D: NA
CDR3: CASSFRGETQYF

J: TRBJ2-7
V: TRBV5-8
D: TRBD1
CDR3: CASSRDRGAYEQYF

J: TRBJ2-2
V: TRBV12-3/TRBV12-4
D: NA
CDR3: CASSLPSGVNTGELFF

J: TRBJ1-6
V: TRBV4-3
D: NA
CDR3: CASSQTPGYRSSSPLHF

J: TRBJ2-7
V: TRBV27
D: TRBD2
CDR3: CASSLSVAGGYSYEQYF

J: TRBJ1-2
V: TRBV12-3/TRBV12-4
D: NA
CDR3: CASSLALSGGGYTF

J: TRBJ1-5
V: TRBV3-1
D: NA
CDR3: CASSDGVGNQPQHF

J: TRBJ2-7
V: TRBV7-2
D: NA
CDR3: CASSGRAGSYEQYF

J: TRBJ2-3
V: TRBV10-3
D: TRBD2
CDR3: CAARTSGQSTDTQYF

J: TRBJ1-5
V: TRBV12-3/TRBV12-4
D: NA
CDR3: CASNGGAYSNQPQHF

J: TRBJ1-1
V: TRBV6-6
D: NA
CDR3: CASMGGLNTEAFF

J: TRBJ2-7
V: TRBV6-5
D: NA
CDR3: CASSYSPWDTSYEQYF

J: TRBJ2-1
V: TRBV20-1
D: TRBD2
CDR3: CSARPGTRTQSYNEQFF

J: TRBJ1-1
V: TRBV3-1
D: NA
CDR3: CASSQDRQSMNTEAFF

J: TRBJ1-1
V: TRBV12-3/TRBV12-4
D: NA
CDR3: CASSLSRGMEAFF

J: TRBJ2-3
V: TRBV12-3/TRBV12-4
D: NA
CDR3: CASSFSGAEDTQYF

J: TRBJ2-3
V: TRBV20-1
D: NA
CDR3: CSARPLPGPRTDTQYF